This entry features one T cell receptor (beta chain) sequence. TCRdb passed the 5' RACE reads through MiXCR, listing each CDR3 protein once. The repertoire includes roughly 480,000 distinct CDR3 sequences, approximately 23% of them detected once, and approximately 12% sits in the top ten. The sample originates from a study of T-cell memory formation after mild COVID-19. The sequencing sample was made of PBMCs or a T cell subset sorted from them (not recorded which). This receptor was identified in an adult woman who had mild COVID-19 (a few samples of this study predate the infection). Cell type and time point are not known.

For the CDR3, the DNA is TGTGCCAGCAGCCACCTTGGCCCCACAGATACGCAGTATTTT. Residues: CASSHLGPTDTQYF. The chain carries TRBV7-8 and TRBJ2-3, with no clear D. Per the germline V gene, CDR1 is SGHVS and CDR2 is FQNEAQ. Trimming removed 5 bases from V and 2 bases from J, with 11 bases in between. The CDR3 runs to 14 residues.